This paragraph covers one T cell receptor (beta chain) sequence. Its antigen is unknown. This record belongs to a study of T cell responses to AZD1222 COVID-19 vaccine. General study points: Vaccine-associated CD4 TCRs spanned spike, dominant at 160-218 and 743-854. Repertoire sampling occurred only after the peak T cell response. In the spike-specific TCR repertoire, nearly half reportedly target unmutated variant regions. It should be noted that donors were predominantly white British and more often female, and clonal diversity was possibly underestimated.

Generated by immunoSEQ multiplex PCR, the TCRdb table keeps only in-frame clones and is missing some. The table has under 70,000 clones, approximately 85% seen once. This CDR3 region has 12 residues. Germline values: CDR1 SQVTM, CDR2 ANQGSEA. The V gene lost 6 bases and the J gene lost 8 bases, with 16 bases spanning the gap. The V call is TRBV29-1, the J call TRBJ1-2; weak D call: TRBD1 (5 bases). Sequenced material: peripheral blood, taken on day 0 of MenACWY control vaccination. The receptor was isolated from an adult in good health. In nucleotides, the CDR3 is TGCAGCGTAGGGGCAGGGCTTCTAGGCTACACCTTC. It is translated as CSVGAGLLGYTF. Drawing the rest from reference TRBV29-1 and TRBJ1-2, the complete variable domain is SAVISQKPSRDICQRGTSLTIQCQVDSQVTMMFWYRQQPGQSLTLIATANQGSEATYESGFVIDKFPISRPNLTFSTLTVSNMSPEDSSIYLCSVGAGLLGYTFGSGTRLTVV.